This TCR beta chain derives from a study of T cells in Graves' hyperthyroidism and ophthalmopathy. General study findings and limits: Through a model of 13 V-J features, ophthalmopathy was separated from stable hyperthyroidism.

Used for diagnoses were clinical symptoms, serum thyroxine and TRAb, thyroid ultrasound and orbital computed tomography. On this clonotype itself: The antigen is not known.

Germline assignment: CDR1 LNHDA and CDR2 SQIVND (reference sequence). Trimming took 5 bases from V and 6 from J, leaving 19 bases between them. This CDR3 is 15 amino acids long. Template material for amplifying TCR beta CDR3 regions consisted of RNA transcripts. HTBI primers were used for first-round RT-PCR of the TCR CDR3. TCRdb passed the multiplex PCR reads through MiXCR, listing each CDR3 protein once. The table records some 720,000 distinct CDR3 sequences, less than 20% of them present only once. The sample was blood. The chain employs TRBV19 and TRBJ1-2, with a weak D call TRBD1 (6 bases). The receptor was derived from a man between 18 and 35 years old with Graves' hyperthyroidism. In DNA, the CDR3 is TGTGCCAGTAGTTTCCGCCCCGACAGGCGCAATGGCTACACCTTC. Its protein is CASSFRPDRRNGYTF. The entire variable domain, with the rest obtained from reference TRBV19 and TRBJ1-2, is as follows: DGGITQSPKYLFRKEGQNVTLSCEQNLNHDAMYWYRQDPGQGLRLIYYSQIVNDFQKGDIAEGYSVSREKKESFPLTVTSAQKNPTAFYLCASSFRPDRRNGYTFGSGTRLTVV.